This passage covers 10 T cell receptor beta chains from one sample sequenced in a study of shared clonotypes between healthy human individuals (dated by TCRdb to the early 2020s). Libraries were constructed by the immunoSEQ multiplex PCR assay. This immuneACCESS table, as held by TCRdb, lists in-frame sequences with V and J called but not all clones. Of the missing ones, under half trace to an unresolved V gene in checked studies; the others have no known cause. The sample table holds under 1 million clones, of which approximately 92% were seen once. The ten largest account for approximately 25% of the sample. CD8 naive samples were CD45RO-negative cells positively selected for CCR7, giving a CD45RA+CCR7+ population that excluded TemRA cells. Input material: naive CD8+ T cells sorted from blood. The cell subset or site label of this sample denotes: CD45RA+CCR7+. The receptors come from a man aged 25 to 45 in good health.

V usage is TRBV7-2 and J usage is TRBJ1-3, with 7 bases that match TRBD1. This CDR3 spans 16 amino acids. The germline V gene encodes CDR1 SGHTA and CDR2 FQGNSA. The ends lost 1 base at V and 4 bases at J; junction bases unmatched: 7. This chain's CDR3 is CASSLGRTGGGNTIYF. In DNA form, the CDR3 reads TGTGCCAGCAGCTTAGGGAGGACAGGAGGGGGAAACACCATATATTTT.

This clone has just a few counts. The chain couples TRBV7-2 to TRBJ2-7; D possibly corresponds to TRBD2 (6 bases). The CDR3 length is 15 residues. Trimming removed 2 bases from V and 1 base from J, with 12 bases in between. Germline V lookup: CDR1 SGHTA, CDR2 FQGNSA. CDR3 region: CASSLRGLQSYEQYF. Written as DNA, the CDR3 is TGTGCCAGCAGCTTAAGGGGACTGCAATCCTACGAGCAGTACTTC.

Note on this clone: Other DNA sequences in the sample encode the same CDR3. This sequence joins TRBV7-9 and TRBJ1-5; D is perhaps TRBD1 (6 bases). With 6 bases removed from V and 6 bases from J, the gap between germline ends came to 9 bases. CDR3 length: 12 amino acids. The germline gives CDR1 SEHNR, CDR2 FQNEAQ (reference sequence). The chain's CDR3 is CASRQGGQPQHF. The CDR3 DNA reads TGTGCCAGCAGACAGGGAGGTCAGCCCCAGCATTTT.

CDR3 residues: CASSEPLVPDTQYF. The DNA of the CDR3 is TGTGCCAGCAGCGAGCCACTAGTGCCAGATACGCAGTATTTT. The chain carries TRBV27 and TRBJ2-3; a possible D gene is TRBD2 (5 bases). V was cut by 6 bases and J by 4 bases, with 14 bases left in between. The CDR3 covers 14 residues. Germline V gene data show CDR1 as MNHEY and CDR2 as SMNVEV (reference sequence).

The rearrangement uses TRBV5-1 and TRBJ2-7; no firm D call. Trimming stripped 4 bases from V and 3 bases from J, with 11 bases between. The CDR3 length is 13 residues. In germline, CDR1 is SGHRS, CDR2 YFSETQ. The CDR3 DNA reads TGCGCCAGCAGCCGGAACCTAGGCTACGAGCAGTACTTC. It specifies CASSRNLGYEQYF.

This sequence joins TRBV13 and TRBJ1-2; 9 bases agree with TRBD1. Per the germline V gene, CDR1 is PRHDT and CDR2 is FYEKMQ (reference sequence). CDR3 length: 14 residues. Trimming took 8 bases from V and 6 from J; bases not matched to a gene: 10. The DNA of the CDR3 is TGTGCCAGCTATTTAACAGGGGGCGCAGATGGCTACACCTTC. Protein sequence: CASYLTGGADGYTF. Complete variable domain (other parts from reference TRBV13 and TRBJ1-2): AAGVIQSPRHLIKEKRETATLKCYPIPRHDTVYWYQQGPGQDPQFLISFYEKMQSDKGSIPDRFSAQQFSDYHSELNMSSLELGDSALYFCASYLTGGADGYTFGSGTRLTVV.

V usage is TRBV21-1 and J usage is TRBJ1-1. TRBV21-1 is a listed pseudogene. The CDR3 totals 15 residues. CDR3 DNA: TGTGCCAGCAGCATGGGTAAGGGTCAGGACACTGAAGCTTTCTTT. It encodes CASSMGKGQDTEAFF.

This rearrangement joins TRBV7-9 to TRBJ2-5; 11 positions agree with TRBD2. Germline V gene sequence: CDR1 SEHNR, CDR2 FQNEAQ (reference sequence). The CDR3 totals 18 residues. J lost 5 bases, V lost 1 base, and 12 bases had no gene match. The CDR3 loop is CASSLGLAGGPQRETQYF. CDR3 sequence (DNA): TGTGCCAGCAGCTTAGGGCTAGCGGGAGGCCCACAGCGGGAGACCCAGTACTTC.

The chain uses TRBV2 and TRBJ1-5; 7 nucleotides agree with TRBD1. Trimming took 2 bases from V and 7 from J; bases not matched to a gene: 14. The germline V gene has CDR1 SNHLY and CDR2 FYNNEI. The CDR3 has 17 amino acids. CDR3 DNA: TGTGCCAGCAGTGAACGGGGGTCAGGGGGTCACGGCCAGCCCCAGCATTTT. The encoded protein is CASSERGSGGHGQPQHF.

V is TRBV10-3 and J is TRBJ1-1, with D unclear. The CDR3 has 16 residues. CDR1 and CDR2 from the germline V gene are ENHRY and SYGVKD. The V and J ends lost 3 bases and 3 bases respectively, with 17 bases between them. CDR3 residues: CAISDVVTHLDTEAFF. CDR3 coding DNA: TGTGCCATCAGTGACGTAGTTACCCACCTGGACACTGAAGCTTTCTTT.